The clone carrying this T cell receptor (beta chain) appeared a few times. The record originates from a study of T cells in tumors after PD-1 blockade. Whole-study context: Prior checkpoint blockade, systemic immunosuppressant use, or anti-cancer therapy within 4 weeks excluded patients. Peripheral blood samples averaged 36,536 unique clonotypes and about 120,000 templates.

With V trimmed by 1 base and J by 8 bases, 8 bases remained unmatched. This CDR3 is built from 16 residues. Germline V CDR1 and CDR2: LGHDT, YNNKEL (reference sequence). This table comes from immunoSEQ multiplex PCR, and its TCRdb copy is limited to in-frame clones, with some not included. The sample lists around 35,000 clones; approximately 70% were seen once. V usage is TRBV3-1 (or the pseudogene TRBV3-2) and J usage is TRBJ2-1; 10 bases line up with TRBD2. The TCR was taken from a human donor with basal cell carcinoma. Sequencing was performed on PBMCs, taken after anti-PD-1 treatment. In DNA, the CDR3 is TGTGCCAGCAGCCAAGTAGTCAGCGGGGGGGCCTATGAGCAGTTCTTC. Translated, it gives CASSQVVSGGAYEQFF.